This T cell receptor beta chain comes out of a study of blood T cell repertoires in COVID-19. Clones were read by immunoSEQ multiplex PCR, and TCRdb kept only the in-frame ones, dropping some. The sample lists 250,000 to 300,000 clones, approximately 91% occurring once. Material: PBMCs or T cells enriched from blood (not recorded which). The source of this sequence is a woman in her forties who had recovered from COVID-19.

CDR3 protein: CASSQGGWGESYQPQHF. The CDR3, as DNA: TGTGCCAGCAGCCAAGGGGGTTGGGGGGAGAGCTATCAGCCCCAGCATTTT. The chain carries TRBV3-1 (or the pseudogene TRBV3-2) and TRBJ1-5; weak D call: TRBD1 (5 bases). V was shortened by 1 base and J by 5 bases, with 18 bases between the two germline ends. The CDR3 covers 17 residues. The germline CDR1 and CDR2 sequences are LGHDT and YNNKEL (reference sequence).